This T cell receptor beta chain emerged from a study of blood T cell repertoires in COVID-19. Study-wide context: COVID-19 samples from acute and convalescent phases originated in the United States, Italy and Spain. T cells, B-cell-depleted T cells, or PBMCs supplied cDNA or gDNA.

From germline, CDR1 is SGHDT and CDR2 YYEEEE. V gave up 4 bases and J gave up 3 bases; unmatched junction bases: 6. The CDR3 spans 15 residues. TCRdb keeps only in-frame clones here, not all; method: immunoSEQ multiplex PCR. The table shows 120,000 or so clones, with approximately 81% occurring only once. This chain uses TRBV5-6 with TRBJ1-2; 10 positions match TRBD1. This clonotype was sampled from a man between 60 and 75 years old with acute or convalescent COVID-19. The source material was peripheral blood. The CDR3 region has the DNA TGTGCCAGCAGCCCCGGACAGGGGGTCTACTATGGCTACACCTTC. Residues: CASSPGQGVYYGYTF.